The rows below give T cell receptor beta chains drawn from one sample of a study of shared clonotypes between healthy human individuals. The method was immunoSEQ multiplex PCR; TCRdb's version includes in-frame clones alone and lacks a portion of them. The sample holds over 2 million clones; roughly 94% are singletons and the top ten take roughly 0.13%. The sample comprised naive CD4+ T cells sorted from blood. These receptor sequences come from a man between 18 and 35 years old in good health. Each CDR3 is given with its conserved first and last residue. D genes are given only for firm matches. A clone size is listed for some rows: how often the clone was seen (once, few, many), or a class if it is expanded.

>TRBJ2-7|.|TRBD2|15|TRBV7-9
CASSSGLAGVYEQYF
TGTGCCAGCAGCTCGGGACTAGCGGGAGTCTACGAGCAGTACTTC
>TRBJ2-5|.|.|12|TRBV29-1
CSGRPVQETQYF
TGCAGCGGGCGCCCAGTACAAGAGACCCAGTACTTC
>TRBJ1-1|.|.|13|TRBV18
CASSPGQNTEAFF
TGTGCCAGCTCACCAGGTCAGAACACTGAAGCTTTCTTT
>TRBJ1-2|.|TRBD1|11|TRBV10-3
CATQGVNGYTF
TGTGCCACACAGGGGGTTAATGGCTACACCTTC
>TRBJ1-2|.|.|15|TRBV9
CASSAPAQGGYGYTF
TGTGCCAGCAGCGCCCCCGCACAGGGCGGCTATGGCTACACCTTC
>TRBJ2-1|.|TRBD2|18|TRBV7-9
CASSGGLVVPRRYNEQFF
TGTGCCAGCAGCGGGGGACTAGTGGTCCCGAGGAGGTACAATGAGCAGTTCTTC
>TRBJ1-5|.|.|15|TRBV19
CASRLYRAPNQPQHF
TGTGCCAGTAGGCTATACCGGGCCCCCAATCAGCCCCAGCATTTT
>TRBJ1-2|.|.|13|TRBV2
CASSDEAAYGYTF
TGTGCCAGCAGTGATGAGGCAGCTTATGGCTACACCTTC
>TRBJ1-6|.|TRBD1|15|TRBV5-1
CASSLATGDNSPLHF
TGCGCCAGCAGCTTAGCGACAGGGGATAATTCACCCCTCCACTTT
>TRBJ1-4|.|.|16|TRBV10-3
CAISERDPATNEKLFF
TGTGCCATCAGTGAAAGAGACCCAGCAACTAATGAAAAACTGTTTTTT
>TRBJ1-1|.|.|16|TRBV9
CASSSERGAWDTEAFF
TGTGCCAGCAGCTCCGAGCGGGGGGCATGGGACACTGAAGCTTTCTTT
>TRBJ1-5|.|.|10|TRBV28
CASGRDFQHF
TGTGCCAGCGGCCGGGACTTTCAGCATTTT
>TRBJ2-5|.|TRBD2|16|TRBV18
CASSPPSGSLLETQYF
TGTGCCAGCTCACCCCCCAGCGGGAGTTTACTAGAGACCCAGTACTTC
>TRBJ1-5|.|TRBD1|14|TRBV6-5
CASRSGQGNQPQHF
TGTGCCAGCAGATCCGGACAGGGAAATCAGCCCCAGCATTTT
>TRBJ1-1|.|TRBD1|16|TRBV30
CAWRAAWGQPNTEAFF
TGTGCCTGGAGAGCCGCCTGGGGACAGCCTAACACTGAAGCTTTCTTT
>TRBJ2-3|.|.|13|TRBV4-3
CASTRIGTDTQYF
TGCGCCAGCACTCGTATAGGGACAGATACGCAGTATTTT
>TRBJ2-3|.|.|11|TRBV20-1
CSAPDSAAQYF
TGCAGTGCCCCCGACAGTGCGGCGCAGTATTTT
>TRBJ1-1|.|.|14|TRBV5-1
CASSLDFMNTEAFF
TGCGCCAGCAGCCTGGACTTCATGAACACTGAAGCTTTCTTT
>TRBJ2-1|.|.|13|TRBV5-1
CASMGANDNEQFF
TGCGCCAGCATGGGGGCGAACGACAATGAGCAGTTCTTC
>TRBJ2-2|.|TRBD2|15|TRBV12-5
CASSPGLLNTGELFF
TGTGCTAGTTCGCCGGGACTACTGAACACCGGGGAGCTGTTTTTT
>TRBJ1-1|.|.|15|TRBV27
CASSLSRPGLTEAFF
TGTGCCAGCAGTTTATCTCGTCCAGGACTGACTGAAGCTTTCTTT
>TRBJ2-1|.|TRBD1|16|TRBV25-1
CASSEYQGTGPNEQFF
TGTGCCAGCAGTGAATATCAGGGGACAGGTCCCAATGAGCAGTTCTTC
>TRBJ1-1|.|.|13|TRBV5-4
CASSRGTESEAFF
TGTGCCAGCAGCCGCGGGACTGAAAGTGAAGCTTTCTTT
>TRBJ2-3|.|.|13|TRBV9
CASSVGGSDTQYF
TGTGCCAGCAGCGTAGGAGGTTCGGATACGCAGTATTTT
>TRBJ2-7|.|.|13|TRBV15
CATSRVGSYEQYF
TGTGCCACCAGCAGAGTAGGTTCCTACGAGCAGTACTTC
>TRBJ1-1|.|TRBD1|14|TRBV30
CAWSRTTGGSEAFF
TGTGCCTGGAGCCGTACAACAGGGGGCTCTGAAGCTTTCTTT
>TRBJ1-6|.|TRBD1|17|TRBV10-3
CAISDRENRGQNSPLHF
TGTGCCATCAGTGATCGGGAGAACAGGGGGCAAAATTCACCCCTCCACTTT
>TRBJ1-2|.|.|14|TRBV19
CASSTGQRNYGYTF
TGTGCCAGTAGTACCGGGCAAAGGAACTATGGCTACACCTTC
>TRBJ2-2|.|.|16|TRBV7-8
CASSSNRPGNTGELFF
TGTGCCAGCAGCTCCAATCGACCAGGCAACACCGGGGAGCTGTTTTTT
>TRBJ2-1|once|.|15|TRBV5-4
CASSRTQGSYNEQFF
TGTGCCAGCAGCCGGACTCAGGGCTCCTACAATGAGCAGTTCTTC
>TRBJ1-6|.|.|15|TRBV27
CASSFVGQINSPLHF
TGTGCCAGCAGTTTTGTCGGACAGATTAATTCACCCCTCCACTTT
>TRBJ2-5|.|TRBD2|15|TRBV10-3
CAISSLATAQETQYF
TGTGCCATCAGTTCACTAGCGACGGCCCAAGAGACCCAGTACTTC
>TRBJ2-2|.|.|12|TRBV7-8
CASSFSTGELFF
TGTGCCAGCAGCTTTAGCACCGGGGAGCTGTTTTTT
>TRBJ2-1|.|.|15|TRBV10-3
CAISGERLLYNEQFF
TGTGCCATCAGTGGTGAGCGTCTACTGTACAATGAGCAGTTCTTC
>TRBJ2-7|once|TRBD2|12|TRBV6-5
CASSWGGYEQYF
TGTGCCAGCAGTTGGGGGGGATACGAGCAGTACTTC
>TRBJ2-6|.|.|13|TRBV27
CASSSSGANVLTF
TGTGCCAGCAGTTCTTCTGGGGCCAACGTCCTGACTTTC
>TRBJ2-2|few|.|14|TRBV6-5
CASSTGRGTGELFF
TGTGCCAGCAGCACAGGGCGAGGGACCGGGGAGCTGTTTTTT
>TRBJ2-5|.|.|16|TRBV19
CASSRTIGQGGETQYF
TGTGCCAGTAGTCGAACTATAGGACAGGGAGGGGAGACCCAGTACTTC
>TRBJ1-1|.|.|15|TRBV9
CASSVGRGGNTEAFF
TGTGCCAGCAGCGTAGGGCGAGGAGGGAACACTGAAGCTTTCTTT
>TRBJ2-3|.|TRBD2|16|TRBV14
CASSQLAGGFTDTQYF
TGTGCCAGCAGCCAATTGGCGGGGGGGTTCACAGATACGCAGTATTTT
>TRBJ2-7|.|TRBD1|18|TRBV30
CAWSSKPRGTANPYEQYF
TGTGCCTGGAGTTCCAAACCCCGTGGGACAGCCAACCCCTACGAGCAGTACTTC
>TRBJ1-1|.|.|13|TRBV4-3
CASSQGPQREAFF
TGCGCCAGCAGCCAAGGTCCACAACGGGAAGCTTTCTTT
>TRBJ2-6|.|TRBD1|17|TRBV7-2
CASSPGQGFSGANVLTF
TGTGCCAGCAGTCCGGGACAGGGGTTTTCTGGGGCCAACGTCCTGACTTTC
>TRBJ1-2|.|TRBD1|13|TRBV19
CASRGQGNYGYTF
TGTGCCAGTAGGGGACAGGGAAACTATGGCTACACCTTC
>TRBJ2-3|.|TRBD1|16|TRBV5-1
CASSPDRGVTTDTQYF
TGCGCCAGCAGCCCGGACAGGGGAGTGACTACAGATACGCAGTATTTT
>TRBJ1-2|.|.|15|TRBV6-6
CASSYSGGSFYGYTF
TGTGCCAGCAGTTACTCGGGGGGCTCATTTTATGGCTACACCTTC
>TRBJ2-5|few|.|12|TRBV6-5
CASSPHGETQYF
TGTGCCAGCAGTCCGCACGGGGAGACCCAGTACTTC
>TRBJ2-1|.|.|14|TRBV5-1
CASSSGDSVNEQFF
TGCGCCAGCAGCTCTGGGGACTCCGTCAATGAGCAGTTCTTC
>TRBJ2-7|.|.|14|TRBV6-5
CASSPRERTYEQYF
TGTGCCAGCAGCCCAAGGGAGAGGACCTACGAGCAGTACTTC
>TRBJ2-3|.|TRBD2|16|TRBV9
CASSLGTSTRTDTQYF
TGTGCCAGCAGCCTCGGGACTAGCACAAGGACAGATACGCAGTATTTT
>TRBJ1-3|.|TRBD1|16|TRBV28
CASSRGGQFSGNTIYF
TGTGCCAGCAGCAGGGGGGGCCAGTTCTCTGGAAACACCATATATTTT
>TRBJ2-1|.|.|12|TRBV6-5
CASFNFGNEQFF
TGTGCCAGCTTCAATTTTGGGAATGAGCAGTTCTTC
>TRBJ2-7|.|.|14|TRBV6-5
CASSPDWTFYEQYF
TGTGCCAGCAGTCCCGATTGGACTTTCTACGAGCAGTACTTC
>TRBJ1-6|.|.|11|TRBV7-2
CASSLDSPLHF
TGTGCCAGCAGCTTAGACTCACCCCTCCACTTT